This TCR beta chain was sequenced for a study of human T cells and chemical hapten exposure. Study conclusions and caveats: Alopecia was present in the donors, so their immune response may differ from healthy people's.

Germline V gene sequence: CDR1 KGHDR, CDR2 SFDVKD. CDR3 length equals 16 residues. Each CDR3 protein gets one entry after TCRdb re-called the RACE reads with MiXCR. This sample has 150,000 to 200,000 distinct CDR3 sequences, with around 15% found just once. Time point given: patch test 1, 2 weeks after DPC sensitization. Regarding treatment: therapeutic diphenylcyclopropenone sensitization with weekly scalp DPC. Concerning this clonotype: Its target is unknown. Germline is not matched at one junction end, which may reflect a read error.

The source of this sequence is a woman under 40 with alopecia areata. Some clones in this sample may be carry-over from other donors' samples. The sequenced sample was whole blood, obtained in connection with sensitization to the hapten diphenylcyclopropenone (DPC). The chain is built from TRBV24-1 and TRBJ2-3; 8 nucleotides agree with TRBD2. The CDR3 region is CATSEFSGGYTDAQYF. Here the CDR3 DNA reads TGTGCCACCAGTGAATTCAGCGGGGGATACACAGATGCGCAGTATTTT.